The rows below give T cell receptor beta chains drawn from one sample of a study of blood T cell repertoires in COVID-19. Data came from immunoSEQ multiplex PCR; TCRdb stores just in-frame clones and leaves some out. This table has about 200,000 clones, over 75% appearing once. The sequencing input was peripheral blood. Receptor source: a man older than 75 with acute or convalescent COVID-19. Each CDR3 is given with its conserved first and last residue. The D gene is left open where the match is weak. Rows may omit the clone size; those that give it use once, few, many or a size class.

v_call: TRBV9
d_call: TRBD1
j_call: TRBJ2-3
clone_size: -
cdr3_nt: TGTGCCAGCAGCTTAGGGGGCGTCACAGATACGCAGTATTTT
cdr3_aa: CASSLGGVTDTQYF

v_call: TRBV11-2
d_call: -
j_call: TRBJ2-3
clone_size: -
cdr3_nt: TGTGCCAGCAGCTCGCTAACAGCGGGCGTATCGTCGGATACGCAGTATTTT
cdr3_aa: CASSSLTAGVSSDTQYF

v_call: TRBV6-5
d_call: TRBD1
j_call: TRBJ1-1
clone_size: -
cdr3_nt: TGTGCCAGCGGTATCAGGACAGGGAACACTGAAGCTTTCTTT
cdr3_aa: CASGIRTGNTEAFF

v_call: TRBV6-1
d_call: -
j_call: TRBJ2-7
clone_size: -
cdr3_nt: TGTGCCAGCAGTCAAGTTCTACGGGAGCAGTACTTC
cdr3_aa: CASSQVLREQYF

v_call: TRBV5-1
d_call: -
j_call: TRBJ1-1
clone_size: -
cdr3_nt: TGCGCCAGCAGCTTGGCCTGGGCTAACACTGAAGCTTTCTTT
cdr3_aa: CASSLAWANTEAFF

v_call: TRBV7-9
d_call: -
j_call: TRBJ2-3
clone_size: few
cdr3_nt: TGTGCCAGCAGCCCAAACAGGGATACGCAGTATTTT
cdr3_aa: CASSPNRDTQYF

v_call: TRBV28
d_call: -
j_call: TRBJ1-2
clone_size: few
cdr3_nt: TGTGCCAGCAGTTTACAGGGGCGGTATAATGGCTACACCTTC
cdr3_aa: CASSLQGRYNGYTF

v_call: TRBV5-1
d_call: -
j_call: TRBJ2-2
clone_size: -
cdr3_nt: TGCGCCAGCAGCCCCCCGTGGGCAGGGGGGACCGGGGAGCTGTTTTTT
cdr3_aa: CASSPPWAGGTGELFF

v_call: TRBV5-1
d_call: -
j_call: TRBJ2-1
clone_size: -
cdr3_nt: TGCGCCAGCAGCTCGGACTCCCACGTTCTGTTCTTC
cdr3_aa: CASSSDSHVLFF

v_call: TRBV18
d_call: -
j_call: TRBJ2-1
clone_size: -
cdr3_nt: TGTGCCAGCTCACCTGTTGCGATCAATGAGCAGTTCTTC
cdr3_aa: CASSPVAINEQFF

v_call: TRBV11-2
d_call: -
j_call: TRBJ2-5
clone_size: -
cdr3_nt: TGTGCCAGCAGCTTAGGGAACAGGGTCCCCTACCAAGAGACCCAGTACTTC
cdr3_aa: CASSLGNRVPYQETQYF

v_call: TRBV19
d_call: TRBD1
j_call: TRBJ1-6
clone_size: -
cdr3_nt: TGTGCCAGTAGTAATACCCGGGACAGGATGCGATCACCCCTCCACTTT
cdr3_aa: CASSNTRDRMRSPLHF

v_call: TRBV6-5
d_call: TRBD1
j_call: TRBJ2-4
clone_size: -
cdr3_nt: TGTGCCAGCAGGGGGGACAGAAACATTCAGTACTTC
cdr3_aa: CASRGDRNIQYF

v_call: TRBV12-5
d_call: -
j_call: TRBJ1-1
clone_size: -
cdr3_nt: TGTGCTAGTGCTGCCCCTGGGCCTTCGAACACTGAAGCTTTCTTT
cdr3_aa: CASAAPGPSNTEAFF

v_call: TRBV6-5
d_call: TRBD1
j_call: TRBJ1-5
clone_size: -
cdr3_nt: TGTGCCAGCAGATCAGGGGGCGGGAGCAATCAGCCCCAGCATTTT
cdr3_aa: CASRSGGGSNQPQHF

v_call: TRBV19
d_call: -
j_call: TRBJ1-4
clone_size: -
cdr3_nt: TGTGCCAGTAGTATACAGTCAGCAACTAATGAAAAACTGTTTTTT
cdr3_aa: CASSIQSATNEKLFF

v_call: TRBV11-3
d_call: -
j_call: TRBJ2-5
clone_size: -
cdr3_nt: TGTGCAAGCCGAAGGCGGGGGCTAGAGACCCAGTACTTC
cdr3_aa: CASRRRGLETQYF

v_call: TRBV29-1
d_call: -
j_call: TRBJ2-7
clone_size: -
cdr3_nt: TGCAGCGTTGAATTTGAGACTTTGCAGTACTTC
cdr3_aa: CSVEFETLQYF

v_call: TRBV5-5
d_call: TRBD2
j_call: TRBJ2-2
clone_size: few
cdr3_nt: TGTGCCAGCAGCTTGGGTTTAGCGGGAGGGCCGAACACCGGGGAGCTGTTTTTT
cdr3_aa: CASSLGLAGGPNTGELFF

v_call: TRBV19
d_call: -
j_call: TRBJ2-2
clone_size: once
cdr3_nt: TGTGCCACCGGGAACGGCGGGCGCGTCACCGGGGAGCTGTTTTTT
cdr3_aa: CATGNGGRVTGELFF

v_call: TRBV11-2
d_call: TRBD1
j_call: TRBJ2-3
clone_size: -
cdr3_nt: TGTGCCAGCGGCCCGGGACAGCACACAGATACGCAGTATTTT
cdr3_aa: CASGPGQHTDTQYF

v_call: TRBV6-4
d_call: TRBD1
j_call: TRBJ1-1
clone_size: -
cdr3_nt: TGTGCCAGCAGGGAACAGGGGACGAACACTGAAGCTTTCTTT
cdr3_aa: CASREQGTNTEAFF

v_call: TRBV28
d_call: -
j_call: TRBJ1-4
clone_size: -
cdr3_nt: TGTGCCAGCAGTTTAACAGCAACTAATGAAAAACTGTTTTTT
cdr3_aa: CASSLTATNEKLFF

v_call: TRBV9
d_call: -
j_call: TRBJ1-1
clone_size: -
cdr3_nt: TGTGCCAGCAGCGTAAGGATACAGGGAAGGGATAGACGGAACACTGAAGCTTTCTTT
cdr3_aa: CASSVRIQGRDRRNTEAFF

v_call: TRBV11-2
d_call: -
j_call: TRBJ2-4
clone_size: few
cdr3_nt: TGTGCCAGCAGCAGAACAGGGATCCTAACCAAAAACATTCAGTACTTC
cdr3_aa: CASSRTGILTKNIQYF

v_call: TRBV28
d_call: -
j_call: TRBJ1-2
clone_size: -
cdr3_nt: TGTGCCAGCAGTTCCCCCAATAACTATGGCTACACCTTC
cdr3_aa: CASSSPNNYGYTF

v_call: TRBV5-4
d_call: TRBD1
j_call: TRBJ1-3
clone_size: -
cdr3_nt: TGTGCCAGCAGCACGGGGACAGTCCTACCCTCTGGAAACACCATATATTTT
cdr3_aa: CASSTGTVLPSGNTIYF

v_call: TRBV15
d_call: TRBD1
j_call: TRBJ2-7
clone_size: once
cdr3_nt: TGTGCCACCAGCGGGCAGGACAGGGGATCGTACGAGCAGTACTTC
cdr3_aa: CATSGQDRGSYEQYF

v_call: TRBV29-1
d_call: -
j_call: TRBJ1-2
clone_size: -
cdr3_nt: TGCAGCGTTTCAAACCCCTACGGCTATGGCTACACCTTC
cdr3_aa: CSVSNPYGYGYTF

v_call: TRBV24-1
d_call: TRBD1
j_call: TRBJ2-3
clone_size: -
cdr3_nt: TGTGCCACCAGTGAGACAGGGGTGGAAGATACGCAGTATTTT
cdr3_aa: CATSETGVEDTQYF

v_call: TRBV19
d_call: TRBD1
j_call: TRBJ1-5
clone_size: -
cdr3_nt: TGTGCCAGTAGTTCCTTAGGGACAGGGCGAAGCAATCAGCCCCAGCATTTT
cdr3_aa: CASSSLGTGRSNQPQHF

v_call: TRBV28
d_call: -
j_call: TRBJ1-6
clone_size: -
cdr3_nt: TGTGCCAGCAGTTCGTCCGACCGGAGGAATTCACCCCTCCACTTT
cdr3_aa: CASSSSDRRNSPLHF

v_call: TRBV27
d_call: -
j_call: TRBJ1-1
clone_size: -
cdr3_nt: TGTGCCAGCAGTCGAGCCCGGTCAGGGGTGGGTGACACTGAAGCTTTCTTT
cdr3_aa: CASSRARSGVGDTEAFF

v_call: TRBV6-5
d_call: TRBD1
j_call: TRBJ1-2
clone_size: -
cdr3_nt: TGTGCCAGCATTACCGGGACAGCCCTCTTCTATGGCTACACCTTC
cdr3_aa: CASITGTALFYGYTF

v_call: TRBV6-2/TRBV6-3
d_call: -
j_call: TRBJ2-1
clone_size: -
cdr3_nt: TGTGCCAGCAGTCTCCCAGGGAGGAATGAGCAGTTCTTC
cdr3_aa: CASSLPGRNEQFF

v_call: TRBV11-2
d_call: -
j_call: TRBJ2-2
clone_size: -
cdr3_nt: TGTGCCAGCAGACGGGAATGGAACACCGGGGAGCTGTTTTTT
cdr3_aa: CASRREWNTGELFF

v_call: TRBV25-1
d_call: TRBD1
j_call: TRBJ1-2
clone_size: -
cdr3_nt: TGTGCCAGCAGTAAGGGACAGGACTATGGCTACACCTTC
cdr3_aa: CASSKGQDYGYTF

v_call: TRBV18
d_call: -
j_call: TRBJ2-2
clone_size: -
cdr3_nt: TGTGCCAGCTCACGGCCCGGGGGTACCGGGGAGCTGTTTTTT
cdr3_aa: CASSRPGGTGELFF

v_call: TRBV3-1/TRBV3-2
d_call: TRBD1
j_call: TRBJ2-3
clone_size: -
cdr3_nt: TGTGCCAGCAGCCAACGGGGACAGGGGGCGCCTAGGGGGTCCACAGATACGCAGTATTTT
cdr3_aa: CASSQRGQGAPRGSTDTQYF

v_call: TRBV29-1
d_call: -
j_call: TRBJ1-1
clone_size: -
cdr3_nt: TGCAGCGTGTCGAGGTTCGGGAACACTGAAGCTTTCTTT
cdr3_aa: CSVSRFGNTEAFF

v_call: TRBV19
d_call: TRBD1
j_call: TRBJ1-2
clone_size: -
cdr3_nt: TGTGCCAGCCACCGGCGGGACAGGGGGAACTATGGCTACACCTTC
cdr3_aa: CASHRRDRGNYGYTF

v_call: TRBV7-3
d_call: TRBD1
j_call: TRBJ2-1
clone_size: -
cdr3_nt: TGTGCCAGCAGCTTACAGGGGGTATATGAGAATGAGCAGTTCTTC
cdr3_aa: CASSLQGVYENEQFF

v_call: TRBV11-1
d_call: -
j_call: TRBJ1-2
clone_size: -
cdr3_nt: TGTGCCAGCGGACCCTACAGGGACTATGGCTACACCTTC
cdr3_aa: CASGPYRDYGYTF

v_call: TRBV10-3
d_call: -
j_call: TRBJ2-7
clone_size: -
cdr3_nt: TGTGCCACCGCCCCAGGGAACAGATACGAGCAGTACTTC
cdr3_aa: CATAPGNRYEQYF

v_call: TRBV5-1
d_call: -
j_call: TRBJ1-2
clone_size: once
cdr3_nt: TGCGCCAGCAGTTCGACAGCCACTAACTATGGCTACACCTTC
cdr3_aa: CASSSTATNYGYTF

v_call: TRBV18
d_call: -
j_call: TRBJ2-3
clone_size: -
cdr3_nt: TGTGCCAGCTCACCACAGGGAGACGGCACAGATACGCAGTATTTT
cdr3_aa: CASSPQGDGTDTQYF

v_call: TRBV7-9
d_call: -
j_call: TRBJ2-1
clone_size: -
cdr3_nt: TGTGCCAGCAGCTTATCGGGGGTAGGCAATGAGCAGTTCTTC
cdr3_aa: CASSLSGVGNEQFF

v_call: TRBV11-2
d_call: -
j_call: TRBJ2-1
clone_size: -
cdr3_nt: TGTGCCAGCAGCTTAGAACTTTACGGGAATGAGCAGTTCTTC
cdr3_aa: CASSLELYGNEQFF

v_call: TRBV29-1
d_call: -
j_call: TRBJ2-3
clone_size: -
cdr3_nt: TGCAGCGTAGAGGGGGGGGTCCCAGATACGCAGTATTTT
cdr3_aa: CSVEGGVPDTQYF

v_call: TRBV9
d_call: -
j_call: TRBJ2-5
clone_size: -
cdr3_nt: TGTGCCAGCAGCACCCAGGAGGTAGAGACCCAGTACTTC
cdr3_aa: CASSTQEVETQYF

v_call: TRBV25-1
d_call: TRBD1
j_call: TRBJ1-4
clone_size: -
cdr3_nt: TGTGCCAGCAGTGAAAGGGGTTTTACAGGGGCTGTAAAACTGTTTTTT
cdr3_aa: CASSERGFTGAVKLFF

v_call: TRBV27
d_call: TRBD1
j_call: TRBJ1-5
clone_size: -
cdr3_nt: TGTGCCAGCAGTGATACAGGGGTATGGCAGCCCCAGCATTTT
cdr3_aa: CASSDTGVWQPQHF

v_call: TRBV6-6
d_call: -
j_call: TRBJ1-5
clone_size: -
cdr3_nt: TGTGCCAGCAGTTACTCTGAGTTAAATCAGCCCCAGCATTTT
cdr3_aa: CASSYSELNQPQHF

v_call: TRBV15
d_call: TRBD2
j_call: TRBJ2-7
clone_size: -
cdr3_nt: TGTGCCACCAGCAGAGTCCGGACTAGCGGTTCCATCTCCTACGAGCAGTACTTC
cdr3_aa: CATSRVRTSGSISYEQYF